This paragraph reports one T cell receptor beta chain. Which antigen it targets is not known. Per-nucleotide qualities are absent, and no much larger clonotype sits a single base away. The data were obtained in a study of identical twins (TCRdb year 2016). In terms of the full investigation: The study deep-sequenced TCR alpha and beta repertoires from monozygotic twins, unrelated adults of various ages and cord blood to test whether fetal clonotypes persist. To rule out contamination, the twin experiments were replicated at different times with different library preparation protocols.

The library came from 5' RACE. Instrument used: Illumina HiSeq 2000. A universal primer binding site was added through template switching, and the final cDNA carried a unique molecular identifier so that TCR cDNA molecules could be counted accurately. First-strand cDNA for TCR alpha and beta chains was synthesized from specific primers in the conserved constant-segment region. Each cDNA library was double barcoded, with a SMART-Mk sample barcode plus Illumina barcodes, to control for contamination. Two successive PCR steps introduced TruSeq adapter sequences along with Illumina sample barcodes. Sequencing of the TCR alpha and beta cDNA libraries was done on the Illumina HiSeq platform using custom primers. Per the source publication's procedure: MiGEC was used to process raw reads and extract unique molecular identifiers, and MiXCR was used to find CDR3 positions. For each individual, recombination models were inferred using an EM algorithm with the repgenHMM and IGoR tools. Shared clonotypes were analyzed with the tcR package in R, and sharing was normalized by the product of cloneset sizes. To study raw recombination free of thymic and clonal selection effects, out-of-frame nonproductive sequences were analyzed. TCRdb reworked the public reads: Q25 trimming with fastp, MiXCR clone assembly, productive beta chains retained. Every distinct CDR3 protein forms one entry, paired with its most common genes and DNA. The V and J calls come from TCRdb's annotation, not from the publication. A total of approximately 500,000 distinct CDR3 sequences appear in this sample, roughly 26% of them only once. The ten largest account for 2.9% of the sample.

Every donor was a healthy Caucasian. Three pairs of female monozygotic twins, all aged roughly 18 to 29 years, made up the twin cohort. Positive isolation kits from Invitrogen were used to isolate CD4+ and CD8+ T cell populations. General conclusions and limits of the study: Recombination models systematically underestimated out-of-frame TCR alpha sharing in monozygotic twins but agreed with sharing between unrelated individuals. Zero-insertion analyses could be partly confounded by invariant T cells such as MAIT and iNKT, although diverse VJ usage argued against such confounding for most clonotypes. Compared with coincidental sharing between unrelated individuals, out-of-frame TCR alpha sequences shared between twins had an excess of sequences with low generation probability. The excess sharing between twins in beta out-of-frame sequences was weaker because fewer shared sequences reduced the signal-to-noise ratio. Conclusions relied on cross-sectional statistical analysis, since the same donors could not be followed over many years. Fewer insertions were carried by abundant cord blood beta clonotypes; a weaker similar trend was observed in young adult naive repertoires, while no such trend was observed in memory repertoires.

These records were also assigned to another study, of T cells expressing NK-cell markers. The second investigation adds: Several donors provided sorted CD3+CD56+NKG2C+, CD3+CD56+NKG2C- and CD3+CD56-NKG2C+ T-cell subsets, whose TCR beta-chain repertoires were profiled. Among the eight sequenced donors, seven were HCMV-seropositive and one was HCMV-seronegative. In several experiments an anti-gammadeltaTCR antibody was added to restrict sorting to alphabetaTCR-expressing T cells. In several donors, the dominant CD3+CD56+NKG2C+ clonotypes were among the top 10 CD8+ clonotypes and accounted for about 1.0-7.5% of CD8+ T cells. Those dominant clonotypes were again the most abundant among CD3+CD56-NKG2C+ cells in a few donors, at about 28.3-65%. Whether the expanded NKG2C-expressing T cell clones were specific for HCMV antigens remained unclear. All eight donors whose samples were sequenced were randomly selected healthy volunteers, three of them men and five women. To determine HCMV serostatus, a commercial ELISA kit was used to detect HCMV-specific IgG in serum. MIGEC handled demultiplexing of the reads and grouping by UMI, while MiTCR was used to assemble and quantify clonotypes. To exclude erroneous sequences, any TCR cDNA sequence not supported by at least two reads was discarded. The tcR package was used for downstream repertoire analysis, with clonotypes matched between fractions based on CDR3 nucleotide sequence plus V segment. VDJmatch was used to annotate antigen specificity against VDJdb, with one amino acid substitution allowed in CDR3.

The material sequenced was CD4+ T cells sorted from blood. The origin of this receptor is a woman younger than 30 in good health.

In nucleotide form, the sequence is TGTGCCAGCAGTTTACGAGCGTTCTCTGGAAACACCATATATTTT. Translated, this gives CASSLRAFSGNTIYF. The chain uses TRBV12-3 or TRBV12-4 and TRBJ1-3; the D gene cannot be resolved reliably. At the junction V is shortened by 2 bases and J by 0 bases, with 8 bases in between. Reading from cysteine to phenylalanine, the CDR3 counts 15 amino acids. Just CDR3 DNA is preserved here, 45 bases in frame from base 1.